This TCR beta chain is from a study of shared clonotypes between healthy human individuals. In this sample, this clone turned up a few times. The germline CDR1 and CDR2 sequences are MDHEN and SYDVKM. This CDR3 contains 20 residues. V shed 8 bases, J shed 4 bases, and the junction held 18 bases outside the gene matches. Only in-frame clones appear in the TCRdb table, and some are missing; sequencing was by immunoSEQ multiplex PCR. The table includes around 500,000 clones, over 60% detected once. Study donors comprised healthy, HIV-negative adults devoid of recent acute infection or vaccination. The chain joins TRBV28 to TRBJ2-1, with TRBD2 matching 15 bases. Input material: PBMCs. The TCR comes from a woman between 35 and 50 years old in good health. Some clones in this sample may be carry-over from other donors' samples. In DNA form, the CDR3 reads TGTGCCAGCGATTGCAGGTGGGTCCGGACTAGCGGGAGGGGATACAATGAGCAGTTCTTC. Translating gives CASDCRWVRTSGRGYNEQFF.